The clone carrying this T cell receptor beta chain was detected ten times or more. TCRdb keeps only in-frame clones here, not all; method: immunoSEQ multiplex PCR. The specimen has some 40,000 clones, none found just once. This sample was taken from a study of T cells after posttransplantation cyclophosphamide. V lost 4 bases and J 6 bases, leaving 10 bases between the germline ends. The CDR3 covers 13 residues. Germline V gene sequence: CDR1 ENHRY, CDR2 SYGVKD. Input material: PBMCs. The rearrangement links TRBV10-3 to TRBJ2-1; D possibly corresponds to TRBD1 (6 bases). The TCR originated in a man aged 25-45 years in good health and a related stem cell transplant donor. The CDR3 reads CAISVGQFNEQFF. As DNA, the CDR3 is TGTGCCATCAGTGTAGGACAGTTCAATGAGCAGTTCTTC.